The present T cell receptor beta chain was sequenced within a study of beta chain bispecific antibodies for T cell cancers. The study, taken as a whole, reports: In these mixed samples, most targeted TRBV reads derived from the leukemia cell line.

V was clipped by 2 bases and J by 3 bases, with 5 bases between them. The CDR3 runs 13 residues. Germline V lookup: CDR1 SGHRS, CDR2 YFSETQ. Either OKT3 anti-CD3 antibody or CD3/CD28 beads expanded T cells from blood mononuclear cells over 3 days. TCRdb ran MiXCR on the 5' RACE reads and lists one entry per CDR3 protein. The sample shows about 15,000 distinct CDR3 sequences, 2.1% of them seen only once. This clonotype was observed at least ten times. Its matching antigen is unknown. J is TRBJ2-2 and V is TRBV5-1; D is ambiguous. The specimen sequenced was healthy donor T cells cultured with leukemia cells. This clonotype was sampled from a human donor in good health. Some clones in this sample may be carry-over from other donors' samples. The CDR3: CASSLSDTGELFF. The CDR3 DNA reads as TGCGCCAGCAGCTTAAGCGACACCGGGGAGCTGTTTTTT.